This passage covers 9 T cell receptor beta chains from one sample sequenced in a study of shared clonotypes between healthy human individuals. This table comes from immunoSEQ multiplex PCR, and its TCRdb copy is limited to in-frame clones, with some not included. The sample holds 2 million to 2.5 million clones; approximately 96% are singletons and the top ten take 0.1% to 0.15%. The sample comprised naive CD4+ T cells sorted from blood. Regarding subset: CD45RA+ positively selected. The source of these receptors is a man aged 18 to 30 in good health.

The chain has TRBV11-2 and TRBJ1-5, with D unclear. This CDR3 region has 17 residues. V lost 2 bases to trimming and J lost 2 bases, with 16 bases between them. The germline V gene has CDR1 SGHAT and CDR2 FQNNGV. The CDR3 spells CASSLSTAGSGNQPQHF. For the CDR3, the DNA is TGTGCCAGCAGCTTATCCACGGCGGGGTCTGGCAATCAGCCCCAGCATTTT.

V is TRBV30 and J is TRBJ1-2; no clear D. There are 14 residues in the CDR3. Germline V gives CDR1 GTSNPN, CDR2 SVGIG (reference sequence). The V and J ends lost 4 bases and 2 bases respectively, with 14 bases between them. CDR3 in amino acids: CAWNAVLPNYGYTF. CDR3 bases: TGTGCCTGGAATGCAGTCCTGCCCAACTATGGCTACACCTTC.

This chain links TRBV27 with TRBJ2-5, with a weak D call TRBD2 (5 bases). Trimming took 3 bases from V and 5 from J, leaving 10 bases between them. Germline assignment: CDR1 MNHEY and CDR2 SMNVEV (reference sequence). CDR3 length equals 13 residues. The CDR3 protein is CASSFGIGETQYF. The CDR3 DNA reads as TGTGCCAGCAGTTTCGGGATTGGGGAGACCCAGTACTTC.

The chain combines TRBV2 with TRBJ1-2, with unresolved D. The CDR3 has 13 residues. The V and J ends lost 3 bases and 4 bases respectively, with 9 bases between them. The germline V gene has CDR1 SNHLY and CDR2 FYNNEI. CDR3 sequence (DNA): TGTGCCAGCAGTGAGCAGGAACCCTATGGCTACACCTTC. This translates into CASSEQEPYGYTF.

The chain links TRBV25-1 to TRBJ1-4; unclear D gene. The CDR3 length is 15 residues. V lost 2 bases, J lost 7 bases, and 14 bases lay in between. CDR1 is MGHDK, CDR2 SYGVNS, per germline. This CDR3 is CASSETTPGGEKLFF. The CDR3 DNA reads as TGTGCCAGCAGTGAAACGACGCCGGGCGGTGAAAAACTGTTTTTT.

Worth noting for this clone: Within the sample, other DNA sequences also encode this same CDR3. This chain connects TRBV7-9 to TRBJ2-5, with D perhaps matching TRBD2 (5 bases). Germline V gives CDR1 SEHNR, CDR2 FQNEAQ (reference sequence). The CDR3 is 13 residues long. V lost 1 base and J lost 4, with 7 bases in between. DNA for the CDR3: TGTGCCAGCAGCTTAGGTGGGAGAGAGACCCAGTACTTC. This sequence encodes CASSLGGRETQYF.

This clone was seen a single time. This chain joins TRBV28 and TRBJ1-1, with 9 nucleotides matching TRBD1. Germline CDR1 is MDHEN and CDR2 is SYDVKM. The ends lost 4 bases at V and 0 bases at J; junction bases unmatched: 6. The CDR3 consists of 16 residues. CDR3 coding DNA: TGTGCCAGCAGTTCCCGACAGGGGGGACTGAACACTGAAGCTTTCTTT. Residues: CASSSRQGGLNTEAFF.

Only one count was recorded for this clone. J is TRBJ1-4 and V is TRBV30, with D maybe TRBD1 (6 bases). V shed 0 bases and J shed 6 bases, with 17 bases lying between them. The CDR3 spans 16 residues. The germline V gene has CDR1 GTSNPN and CDR2 SVGIG (reference sequence). This CDR3 is CAWSVGGTTAHEKLFF. CDR3 sequence (DNA): TGTGCCTGGAGTGTAGGGGGGACAACGGCTCATGAAAAACTGTTTTTT.

This rearrangement joins TRBV7-9 to TRBJ1-1; D is possibly TRBD1 (5 bases). The CDR3 sequence is 15 residues long. V lost 1 base, J lost 0 bases, and 9 bases lay in between. CDR1 is SEHNR, CDR2 FQNEAQ, per germline (reference sequence). The CDR3 nucleotides read TGTGCCAGCAGCTTAGAGGGACTGTTGAACACTGAAGCTTTCTTT. Amino acids: CASSLEGLLNTEAFF.